This T cell receptor (beta chain) was documented in a study of shared clonotypes between healthy human individuals. The authors ran the assay at deep level. Clones were read by immunoSEQ multiplex PCR, and TCRdb kept only the in-frame ones, dropping some. The sample has around 700,000 clones; 72% are singletons. This clone was recorded only once. Sequenced material: memory CD4+ T cells sorted from blood. Subset denoted: CD45RA-negative fraction. The sequence came from a woman aged 25 to 39 in good health.

CDR3 bases: TGTGCCAGTAGAGACAGGGGCCGTAATGAAAAACTGTTTTTT. It specifies CASRDRGRNEKLFF. This chain connects TRBV19 to TRBJ1-4; 8 positions agree with TRBD1. Germline loops: CDR1 LNHDA, CDR2 SQIVND (reference sequence). V trimming: 6 bases; J trimming: 4 bases; junction bases outside the gene matches: 4. CDR3 length equals 14 residues.